This TCR beta chain was recovered during a study of blood T cell repertoires in COVID-19. Looking at the study overall: Specimens from acute and convalescent COVID-19 originated in the United States, Italy and Spain.

Profiled with immunoSEQ multiplex PCR; TCRdb holds only in-frame clones, not every one. The repertoire holds about 150,000 clones, 87% seen once, with about 2.5% in the top ten. With V trimmed by 7 bases and J by 6 bases, 13 bases remained unmatched. CDR3 length: 16 residues. CDR1 and CDR2 from the germline V gene are LNHDA and SQIVND (reference sequence). The TCR sequence derives from a man in his fifties with active COVID-19. The chain uses TRBV19 and TRBJ2-2; 8 bases align to TRBD2. The sample was peripheral blood. The DNA of the CDR3 is TGTGCCAGTACCCCCTTTGCGGGGGGAAGTTCCGGGGAGCTGTTTTTT. Translating gives CASTPFAGGSSGELFF.